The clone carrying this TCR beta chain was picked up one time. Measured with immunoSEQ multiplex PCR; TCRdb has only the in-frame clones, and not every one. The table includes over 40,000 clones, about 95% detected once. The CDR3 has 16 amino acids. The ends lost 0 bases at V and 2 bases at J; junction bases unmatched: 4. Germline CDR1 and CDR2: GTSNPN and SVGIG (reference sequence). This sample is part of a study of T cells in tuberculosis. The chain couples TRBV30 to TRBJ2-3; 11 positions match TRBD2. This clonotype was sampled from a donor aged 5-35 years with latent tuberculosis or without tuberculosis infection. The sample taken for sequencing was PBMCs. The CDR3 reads CAWSVNSGRATDTQYF. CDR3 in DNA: TGTGCCTGGAGTGTAAATAGCGGGAGGGCCACAGATACGCAGTATTTT. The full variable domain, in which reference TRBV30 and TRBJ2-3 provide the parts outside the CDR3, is SQTIHQWPATLVQPVGSPLSLECTVEGTSNPNLYWYRQAAGRGLQLLFYSVGIGQISSEVPQNLSASRPQDRQFILSSKKLLLSDSGFYLCAWSVNSGRATDTQYFGPGTRLTVL.